This TCR beta chain was captured by sequencing in a study of blood T cell repertoires in COVID-19. Study information: The origin of the acute and convalescent COVID-19 samples was the United States, Italy and Spain.

Original processing methods: Estimation of nucleated cell counts was performed using reference gene primer amplification. TCRdb's table, derived via immunoSEQ multiplex PCR, lists solely in-frame clones and lacks some. For V, J and clone size, that table is used; D and trimming come from the DNA. The sample includes some 300,000 clones, around nine tenths of them seen just once. Germline CDR1 SGDLS, CDR2 YYNGEE. CDR3 length: 14 residues. V dropped 0 bases and J dropped 5 bases, with 11 bases sitting between them. The TCR sequence derives from a middle-aged woman who had recovered from COVID-19. Sequenced material: PBMCs or T cells enriched from blood (not recorded which). V usage is TRBV9 and J usage is TRBJ2-5, with D tentatively TRBD1 (6 bases). CDR3 DNA sequence: TGTGCCAGCAGCGTAGCACAGGGCGGGGAGACCCAGTACTTC. Residues: CASSVAQGGETQYF.